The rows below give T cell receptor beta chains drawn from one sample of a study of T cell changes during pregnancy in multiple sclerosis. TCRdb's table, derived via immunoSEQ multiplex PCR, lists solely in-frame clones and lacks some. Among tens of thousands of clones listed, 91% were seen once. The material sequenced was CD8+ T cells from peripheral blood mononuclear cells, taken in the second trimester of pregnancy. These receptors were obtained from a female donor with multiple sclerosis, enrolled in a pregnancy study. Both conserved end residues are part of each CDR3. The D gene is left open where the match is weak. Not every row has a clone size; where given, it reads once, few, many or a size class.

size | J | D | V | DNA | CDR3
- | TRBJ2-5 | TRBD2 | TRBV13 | TGTGCCAGCAGCTCACGGGAGACTAGCTGGCGAGAGACCCAGTACTTC | CASSSRETSWRETQYF
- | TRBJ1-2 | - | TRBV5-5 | TGTGCCAGCAGCTTGGACAGGACGAACTATGGCTACACCTTC | CASSLDRTNYGYTF
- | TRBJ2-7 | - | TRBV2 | TGTGCCAGCAGTTTCGACAGTTACTACGAGCAGTACTTC | CASSFDSYYEQYF
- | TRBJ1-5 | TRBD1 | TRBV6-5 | TGTGCCAGCAGTGCCGACAGGGGGAATCAGCCCCAGCATTTT | CASSADRGNQPQHF
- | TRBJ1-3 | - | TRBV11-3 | TGTGCCCCAAGGTGGGCAGCTCATTACTCTGGAAACACCATATATTTT | CAPRWAAHYSGNTIYF
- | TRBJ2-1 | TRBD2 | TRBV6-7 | TGTGCCAGCAAACGGGAGGGCAATGAGCAGTTCTTC | CASKREGNEQFF
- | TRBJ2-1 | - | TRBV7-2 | TGTGCCAGCAGCCCTCTCGGTGAGCAGTTCTTC | CASSPLGEQFF
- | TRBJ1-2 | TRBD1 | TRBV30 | TGTGCCTGTTCCGAAACAGGGGGTAATGGCTACACCTTC | CACSETGGNGYTF
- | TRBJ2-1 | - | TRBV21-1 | TGTGCCAGCAGCCTCAAGGCAGGACAGACCTACAATGAGCAGTTCTTC | CASSLKAGQTYNEQFF
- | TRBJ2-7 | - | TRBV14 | TGTGCCAGCAGCTGGGAGAGGTCGGAGCAGTACTTC | CASSWERSEQYF
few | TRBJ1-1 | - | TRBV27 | TGTGCCAGCAGTTTGGGGGGGCGGAACACTGAAGCTTTCTTT | CASSLGGRNTEAFF
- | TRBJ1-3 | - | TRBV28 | TGTGCCAGCAGTTGGACAGCCTCTGGAAACACCATATATTTT | CASSWTASGNTIYF
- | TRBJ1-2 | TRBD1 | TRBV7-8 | TGTGCCAGCAGCTTAGCTGGGACAGGGGCCACTCAGCGGGGCTACACCTTC | CASSLAGTGATQRGYTF
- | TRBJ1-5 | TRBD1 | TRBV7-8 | TGTGCCAGCAGCTTAGTGGGACAGATCTATAGCAATCAGCCCCAGCATTTT | CASSLVGQIYSNQPQHF
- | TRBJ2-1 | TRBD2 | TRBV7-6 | TGTGCCAGCAGCGTAGCGGGAGGGCGTAATGAGCAGTTCTTC | CASSVAGGRNEQFF
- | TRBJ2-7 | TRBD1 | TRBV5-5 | TGTGCCAGCAGCTTGGCAGGGGGTTCCTACGAGCAGTACTTC | CASSLAGGSYEQYF
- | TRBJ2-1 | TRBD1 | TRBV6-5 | TGTGCCAGCAGTTTCGGGACAGGGGTTCCAAATGAGCAGTTCTTC | CASSFGTGVPNEQFF
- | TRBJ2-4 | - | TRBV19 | TGTGCCAGTAGCCATGACGAGGCCTCGGCCAAAAACATTCAGTACTTC | CASSHDEASAKNIQYF
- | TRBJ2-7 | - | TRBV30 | TGTGCCTGGAGTTTGGACTATTCCTACGAGCAGTACTTC | CAWSLDYSYEQYF
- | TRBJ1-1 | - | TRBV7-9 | TGTGCCAGCAGCTTTGGGGGGACTGAGCAAGCTTTCTTT | CASSFGGTEQAFF